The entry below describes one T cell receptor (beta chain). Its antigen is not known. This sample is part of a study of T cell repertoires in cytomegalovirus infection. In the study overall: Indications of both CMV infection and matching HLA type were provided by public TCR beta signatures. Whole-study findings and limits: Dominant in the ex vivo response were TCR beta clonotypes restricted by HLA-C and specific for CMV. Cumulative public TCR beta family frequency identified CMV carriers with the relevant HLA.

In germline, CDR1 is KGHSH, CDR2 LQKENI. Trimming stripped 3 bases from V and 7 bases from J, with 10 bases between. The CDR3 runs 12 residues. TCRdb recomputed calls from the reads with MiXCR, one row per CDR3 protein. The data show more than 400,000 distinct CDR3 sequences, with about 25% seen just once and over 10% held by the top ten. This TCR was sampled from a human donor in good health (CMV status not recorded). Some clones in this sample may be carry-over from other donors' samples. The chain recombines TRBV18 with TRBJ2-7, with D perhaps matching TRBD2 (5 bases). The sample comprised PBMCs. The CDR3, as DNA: TGTGCCAGCTCACCTAGCGAGTATGAGCAGTACGTC. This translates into CASSPSEYEQYV.